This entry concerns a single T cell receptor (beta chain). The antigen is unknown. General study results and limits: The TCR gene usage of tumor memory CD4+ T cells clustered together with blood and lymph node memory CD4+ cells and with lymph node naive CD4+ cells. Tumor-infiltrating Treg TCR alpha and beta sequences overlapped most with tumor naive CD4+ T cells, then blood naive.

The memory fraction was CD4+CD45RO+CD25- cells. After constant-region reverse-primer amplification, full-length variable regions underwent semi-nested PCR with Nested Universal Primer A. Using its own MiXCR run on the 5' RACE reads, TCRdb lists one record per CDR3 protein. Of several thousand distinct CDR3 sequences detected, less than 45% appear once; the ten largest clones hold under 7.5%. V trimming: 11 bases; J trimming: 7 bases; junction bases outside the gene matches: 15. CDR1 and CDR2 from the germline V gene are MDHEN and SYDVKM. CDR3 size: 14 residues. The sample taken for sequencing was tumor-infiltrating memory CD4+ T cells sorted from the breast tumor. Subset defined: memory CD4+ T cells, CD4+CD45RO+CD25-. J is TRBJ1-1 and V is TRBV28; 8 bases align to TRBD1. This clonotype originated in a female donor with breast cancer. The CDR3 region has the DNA TGTGCCGGCACAGAGCAGGGGGCTGGTGATGAAGCTTTCTTT. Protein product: CAGTEQGAGDEAFF.